The subject of this entry is one T cell receptor (beta chain). The antigen is unknown. A Clinical Activity Score of at least 3, a NOSPECS grade of at least 4 and a duration under 3 months were recorded in the ophthalmopathy patients. PBMCs were obtained from over 8.5 ml fresh peripheral blood. V shed 2 bases and J 6 bases; nucleotides not matched to a gene: 8. Germline loops: CDR1 MNHGY, CDR2 SVAAGI. This CDR3 has 15 amino acids. This sample is part of a study of T cells in Graves' hyperthyroidism and ophthalmopathy. Study at large: Initial diagnosis, before any treatment, was when peripheral blood was collected.

Study findings and constraints: Most clonotypes expanded in the thyroid (above 0.001) were also present in blood.

Using RNA transcripts as the source, TCR beta CDR3 regions were amplified. First-round RT-PCR with HTBI primers amplified the TCR CDR3 region. From the multiplex PCR reads, TCRdb called clonotypes with MiXCR, one entry per CDR3 protein. Among hundreds of thousands of distinct CDR3 sequences listed, around 15% were seen once. The specimen was blood. The source is a man younger than 35 with Graves' ophthalmopathy. The chain uses TRBV6-9 and TRBJ2-3, with TRBD2 matching 7 bases. CDR3 amino acids: CASSYRSGGPDTQYF. CDR3 nucleotides: TGTGCCAGCAGTTATAGGTCGGGAGGTCCCGATACGCAGTATTTT.